The 31 T cell receptor beta chains presented below share a single source sample, sequenced in a study of CXCR3-negative and CXCR3-positive naive CD8 T cells. The libraries of TRB cDNA were prepared using 5' RACE with UMI labels. TCRdb derives one entry per CDR3 protein from the 5' RACE reads, leaving out DNA. The sample has some 67,000 distinct CDR3 sequences; the top ten hold about 1.5%. Sequencing was performed on naive CXCR3- CD8+ T cells from blood. The subset is: CD45RO-CCR7+CD27+CD95- naive CD8+ T cells lacking CXCR3 (TNR3-). Receptors were obtained from a human donor in good health. Some clones in this sample may be carry-over from other donors' samples.

The chain combines TRBV29-1 with TRBJ2-3; absent DNA, TCRdb's TRBD2 call cannot be checked. Germline loops: CDR1 SQVTM, CDR2 ANQGSEA. The CDR3 consists of 16 residues. This CDR3 is CSVEGTASGDTDTQYF.

This chain connects TRBV12-3 or TRBV12-4 to TRBJ2-1. The CDR3 consists of 16 residues. CDR3 loop: CASMKGFLSSYNEQFF.

The chain is built from TRBV3-1 and TRBJ1-2; TCRdb returns TRBD1, unconfirmable since there is no DNA. Germline CDR1 and CDR2: LGHDT and YNNKEL (reference sequence). CDR3 length: 15 residues. The CDR3 is CASSQEPGSNYGYTF.

The chain recombines TRBV4-1 with TRBJ2-7; the D call of TRBD1 rests on TCRdb alone, since no DNA is present to check it. The CDR3 has 15 residues. The V gene's germline CDR1 is MGHRA and CDR2 YSYEKL. CDR3 residues: CASSQETGRGYEQYF.

The chain is built from TRBV4-1 and TRBJ2-7; TCRdb names TRBD1, which stays unverified in the absence of DNA. Looked up from germline, CDR1 is MGHRA and CDR2 is YSYEKL. This CDR3 has 16 amino acids. The CDR3 protein is CASSQAAQGSSYEQYF.

This CDR3 reads CASSGGTGMDYEQYF. The chain links TRBV5-1 to TRBJ2-7; TCRdb outputs TRBD1, but without DNA this stays unchecked. The V gene's germline CDR1 is SGHRS and CDR2 YFSETQ. The CDR3 runs to 15 residues. Drawing the rest from reference TRBV5-1 and TRBJ2-7, the complete variable domain is KAGVTQTPRYLIKTRGQQVTLSCSPISGHRSVSWYQQTPGQGLQFLFEYFSETQRNKGNFPGRFSGRQFSNSRSEMNVSTLELGDSALYLCASSGGTGMDYEQYFGPGTRLTVT.

The gene calls are TRBV29-1 and TRBJ2-1; TCRdb lists TRBD2, though no DNA is available to test this call. This CDR3 is built from 16 residues. The V gene's germline CDR1 is SQVTM and CDR2 ANQGSEA. The chain's CDR3 is CSVVGLAGFPYNEQFF.

This chain connects TRBV14 to TRBJ2-2. The CDR3 totals 14 residues. In germline, CDR1 is SGHDN, CDR2 FVKESK. This CDR3 reads CASSQGWNTGELFF.

The rearrangement links TRBV12-3 or TRBV12-4 to TRBJ1-1; TCRdb designates TRBD1, a call that cannot be tested without DNA. The CDR3 is 13 amino acids. The CDR3 spells CASSSPGGTEAFF.

The chain combines TRBV7-9 with TRBJ2-2; TCRdb reports TRBD2, a call that lacks DNA to check it against. Germline values: CDR1 SEHNR, CDR2 FQNEAQ (reference sequence). The CDR3 contains 15 residues. CDR3 sequence: CASSSSSQPTGELFF. The full variable domain, with the rest looked up from reference TRBV7-9 and TRBJ2-2, is DTGVSQNPRHKITKRGQNVTFRCDPISEHNRLYWYRQTLGQGPEFLTYFQNEAQLEKSRLLSDRFSAERPKGSFSTLEIQRTEQGDSAMYLCASSSSSQPTGELFFGEGSRLTVL.

The V gene is TRBV9, the J gene TRBJ1-2. Germline V lookup: CDR1 SGDLS, CDR2 YYNGEE. The CDR3 runs 14 residues. This chain's CDR3 is CASSVAGFDYGYTF. The full variable domain, completed using reference TRBV9 and TRBJ1-2, is DSGVTQTPKHLITATGQRVTLRCSPRSGDLSVYWYQQSLDQGLQFLIQYYNGEERAKGNILERFSAQQFPDLHSELNLSSLELGDSALYFCASSVAGFDYGYTFGSGTRLTVV.

This chain joins TRBV7-9 and TRBJ1-1; there is no DNA to check the TCRdb D call of TRBD1. Looked up from germline, CDR1 is SEHNR and CDR2 is FQNEAQ (reference sequence). This CDR3 has 14 amino acids. The CDR3 sequence is CASSLPQGAFEAFF.

The V gene is TRBV4-1, the J gene TRBJ2-7; TCRdb's D call, TRBD1, is unchecked because there is no DNA. Germline loops: CDR1 MGHRA, CDR2 YSYEKL. This CDR3 is 15 amino acids long. This CDR3 reads CASSQAPGTAYEQYF.

The J gene is TRBJ2-7, the V gene TRBV7-9. Looked up from germline, CDR1 is SEHNR and CDR2 is FQNEAQ (reference sequence). This CDR3 has 12 residues. The CDR3 here is CASSSRWDEQYF.

The chain is built from TRBV7-3 and TRBJ2-1; the D call of TRBD2 rests on TCRdb alone, since no DNA is present to check it. Germline assignment: CDR1 SGHTA and CDR2 FQGTGA. The CDR3 is 15 amino acids. The CDR3 is CASSLAGTSINEQFF.

The chain couples TRBV6-4 to TRBJ2-1. Germline assignment: CDR1 MRHNA and CDR2 SNTAGT. The CDR3 consists of 13 residues. This CDR3 is CASSDSSWDEQFF.

The chain links TRBV5-1 to TRBJ2-3; the TRBD1 assignment by TCRdb is unverifiable without DNA. The CDR3 loop spans 12 amino acids. The V gene's germline CDR1 is SGHRS and CDR2 YFSETQ. The CDR3: CASSTGTDTQYF.

This chain links TRBV10-3 with TRBJ1-1; checking the TCRdb D call of TRBD1 is not possible without DNA. Per germline, CDR1 ENHRY and CDR2 SYGVKD. The CDR3 is 11 residues long. CDR3 sequence: CAISRGLEAFF.

The chain uses TRBV6-6 and TRBJ1-2; the TCRdb call, TRBD1, lacks DNA for checking. From germline, CDR1 is MNHNY and CDR2 SVGAGI (reference sequence). The CDR3 runs 17 residues. CDR3 sequence reads: CASSPDHDLLGVYGYTF.

This rearrangement joins TRBV27 to TRBJ2-7; TCRdb indicates TRBD2, and absent DNA this call remains unverified. The germline gives CDR1 MNHEY, CDR2 SMNVEV (reference sequence). The CDR3 is 16 amino acids. The CDR3 spells CASSTLAGGSPYEQYF.

The CDR3 is CASSPTWTEQFF. The chain employs TRBV28 and TRBJ2-1. The V gene's germline CDR1 is MDHEN and CDR2 SYDVKM. This CDR3 has 12 residues. Full variable domain (missing parts from reference TRBV28 and TRBJ2-1): DVKVTQSSRYLVKRTGEKVFLECVQDMDHENMFWYRQDPGLGLRLIYFSYDVKMKEKGDIPEGYSVSREKKERFSLILESASTNQTSMYLCASSPTWTEQFFGPGTRLTVL.

The chain is built from TRBV3-1 and TRBJ2-5. The CDR3 has 12 residues. Germline CDR1 and CDR2: LGHDT and YNNKEL (reference sequence). The chain's CDR3 is CASSQREETQYF.

The chain carries TRBV29-1 and TRBJ2-5. Germline lookup yields CDR1 SQVTM and CDR2 ANQGSEA. This CDR3 has 16 amino acids. The CDR3 sequence: CSVDGDGRPNQETQYF.

This rearrangement joins TRBV7-3 to TRBJ1-6. There are 17 residues in the CDR3. Germline V gene sequence: CDR1 SGHTA, CDR2 FQGTGA. This CDR3 reads CASSLYAASSYNSPLHF.

This chain uses TRBV28 with TRBJ2-2; the D gene TCRdb calls, TRBD1, cannot be checked with no DNA. The germline V gene has CDR1 MDHEN and CDR2 SYDVKM. CDR3 length equals 15 residues. Here the CDR3 reads CASSSRGWDTGELFF.

The V call is TRBV14, the J call TRBJ2-2; TCRdb's D call, TRBD1, is unchecked because there is no DNA. CDR3 size: 16 residues. Germline V gene data show CDR1 as SGHDN and CDR2 as FVKESK. The CDR3: CASSQEGQGAPGELFF.

This clonotype registers medium-sized by frequency. The chain uses TRBV6-1 and TRBJ2-3; TCRdb outputs TRBD1, but without DNA this stays unchecked. The CDR3 sequence is 17 residues long. Germline V gene data show CDR1 as MNHNS and CDR2 as SASEGT. This CDR3 is CASTGTGGGDSTDTQYF.

The gene calls are TRBV6-5 and TRBJ2-7; the D call from TCRdb, TRBD2, cannot be confirmed without DNA. The CDR3 length is 15 residues. Germline V gene data show CDR1 as MNHEY and CDR2 as SVGAGI. This chain's CDR3 is CASSYHGRSGYEQYF.

The rearrangement links TRBV29-1 to TRBJ1-4; the D gene TCRdb calls, TRBD1, cannot be checked with no DNA. This CDR3 has 13 residues. From germline, CDR1 is SQVTM and CDR2 ANQGSEA. CDR3: CSVLGTGVEKLFF.

The CDR3 sequence: CASSSDHEDRDYGYTF. V and J are TRBV7-9 and TRBJ1-2; the D call of TRBD1 rests on TCRdb alone, since no DNA is present to check it. Germline-derived CDR1 and CDR2 are SEHNR and FQNEAQ (reference sequence). This CDR3 is 16 amino acids long.

The chain is built from TRBV25-1 and TRBJ2-5; there is no DNA to check the TCRdb D call of TRBD2. The CDR3 totals 14 residues. Per the germline V gene, CDR1 is MGHDK and CDR2 is SYGVNS. CDR3 residues: CASRPSGSAETQYF. The whole variable domain, filled in from reference TRBV25-1 and TRBJ2-5, reads EADIYQTPRYLVIGTGKKITLECSQTMGHDKMYWYQQDPGMELHLIHYSYGVNSTEKGDLSSESTVSRIRTEHFPLTLESARPSHTSQYLCASRPSGSAETQYFGPGTRLLVL.